This TCR beta chain was found in a study of monozygotic twins with inflammatory bowel disease. TCRdb re-called the 5' RACE reads, yielding one record per CDR3 amino acid sequence without DNA. The sample table sets out 440,000 or so distinct CDR3 sequences. CDR1 is LGHDT and CDR2 is YNNKEL in the germline V gene (reference sequence). The CDR3 contains 14 residues. This chain joins TRBV3-1 and TRBJ1-2. The sequenced sample consisted of blood. The clonotype originates from a human donor with ulcerative colitis or Crohn's disease, or a healthy co-twin of an affected twin (not recorded which). The CDR3 protein is CASSQANGNYGYTF.